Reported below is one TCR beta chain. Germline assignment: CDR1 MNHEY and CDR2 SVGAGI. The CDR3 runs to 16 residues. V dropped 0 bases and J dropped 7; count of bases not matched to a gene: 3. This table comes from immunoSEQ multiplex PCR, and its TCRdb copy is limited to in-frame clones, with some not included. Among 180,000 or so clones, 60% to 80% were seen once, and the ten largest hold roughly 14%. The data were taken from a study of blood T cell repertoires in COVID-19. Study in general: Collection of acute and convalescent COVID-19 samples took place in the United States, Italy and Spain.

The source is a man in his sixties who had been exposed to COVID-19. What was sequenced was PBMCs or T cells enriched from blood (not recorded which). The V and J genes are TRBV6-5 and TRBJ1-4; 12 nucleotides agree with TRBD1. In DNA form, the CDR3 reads TGTGCCAGCAGTTACTCCCGGGACAGGGGGCGTGAAAAACTGTTTTTT. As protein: CASSYSRDRGREKLFF.